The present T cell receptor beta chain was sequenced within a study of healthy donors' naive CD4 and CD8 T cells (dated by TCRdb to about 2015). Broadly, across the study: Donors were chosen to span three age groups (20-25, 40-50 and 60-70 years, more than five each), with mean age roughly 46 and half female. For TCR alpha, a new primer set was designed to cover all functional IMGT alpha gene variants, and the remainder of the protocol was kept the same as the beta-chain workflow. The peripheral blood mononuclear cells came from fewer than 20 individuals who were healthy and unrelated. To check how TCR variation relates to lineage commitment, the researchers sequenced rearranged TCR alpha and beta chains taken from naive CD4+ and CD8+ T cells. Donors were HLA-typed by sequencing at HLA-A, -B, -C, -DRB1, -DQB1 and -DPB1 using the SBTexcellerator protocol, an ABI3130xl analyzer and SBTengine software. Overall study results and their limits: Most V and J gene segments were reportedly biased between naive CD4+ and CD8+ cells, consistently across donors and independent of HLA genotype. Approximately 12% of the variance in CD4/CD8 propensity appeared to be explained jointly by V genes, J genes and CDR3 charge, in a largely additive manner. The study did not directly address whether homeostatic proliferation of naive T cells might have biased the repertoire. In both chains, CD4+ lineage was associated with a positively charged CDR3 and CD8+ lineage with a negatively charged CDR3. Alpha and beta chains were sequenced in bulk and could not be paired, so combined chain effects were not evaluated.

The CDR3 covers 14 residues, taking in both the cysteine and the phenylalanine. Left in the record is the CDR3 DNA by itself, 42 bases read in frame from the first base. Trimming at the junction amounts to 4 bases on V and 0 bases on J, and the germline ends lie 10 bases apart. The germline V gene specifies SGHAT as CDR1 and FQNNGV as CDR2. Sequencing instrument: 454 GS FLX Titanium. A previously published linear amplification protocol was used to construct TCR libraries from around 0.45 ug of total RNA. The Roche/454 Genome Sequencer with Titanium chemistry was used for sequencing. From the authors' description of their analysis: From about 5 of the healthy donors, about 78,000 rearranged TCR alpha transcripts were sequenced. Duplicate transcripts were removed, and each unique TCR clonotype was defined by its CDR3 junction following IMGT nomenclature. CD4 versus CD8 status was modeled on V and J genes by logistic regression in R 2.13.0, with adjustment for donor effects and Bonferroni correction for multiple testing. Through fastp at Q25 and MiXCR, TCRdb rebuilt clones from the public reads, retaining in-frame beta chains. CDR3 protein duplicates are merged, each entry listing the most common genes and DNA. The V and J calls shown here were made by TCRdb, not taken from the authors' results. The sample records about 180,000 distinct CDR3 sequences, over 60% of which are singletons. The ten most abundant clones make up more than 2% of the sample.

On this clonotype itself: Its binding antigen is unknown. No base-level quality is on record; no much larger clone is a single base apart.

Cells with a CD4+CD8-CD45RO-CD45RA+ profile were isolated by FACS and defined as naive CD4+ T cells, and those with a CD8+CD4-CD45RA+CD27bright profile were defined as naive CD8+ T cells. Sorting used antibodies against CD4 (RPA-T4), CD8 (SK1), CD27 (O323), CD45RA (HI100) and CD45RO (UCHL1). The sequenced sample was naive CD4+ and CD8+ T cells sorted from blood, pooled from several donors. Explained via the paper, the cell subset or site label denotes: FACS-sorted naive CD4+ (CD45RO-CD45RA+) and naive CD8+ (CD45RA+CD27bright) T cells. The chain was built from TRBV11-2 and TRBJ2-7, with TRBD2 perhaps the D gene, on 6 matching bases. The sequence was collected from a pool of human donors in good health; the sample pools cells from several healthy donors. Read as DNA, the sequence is TGTGCCAGCAGCTCCGGGGGTTTCTCCTACGAGCAGTACTTC. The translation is CASSSGGFSYEQYF.